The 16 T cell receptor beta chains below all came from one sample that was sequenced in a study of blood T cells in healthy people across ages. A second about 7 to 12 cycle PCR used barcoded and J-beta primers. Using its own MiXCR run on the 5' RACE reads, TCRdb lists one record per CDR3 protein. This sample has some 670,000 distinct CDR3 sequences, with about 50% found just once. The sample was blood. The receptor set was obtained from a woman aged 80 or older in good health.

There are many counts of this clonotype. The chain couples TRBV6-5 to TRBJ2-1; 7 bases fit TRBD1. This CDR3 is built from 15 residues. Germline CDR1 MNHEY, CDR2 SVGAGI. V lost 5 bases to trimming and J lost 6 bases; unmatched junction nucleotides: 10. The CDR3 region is CASSKPGGTFNEQFF. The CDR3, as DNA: TGTGCCAGCAGTAAACCAGGGGGAACCTTCAATGAGCAGTTCTTC.

The CDR3 nucleotides read TGTGCCAGCAGCTGGGACAGTACCTATAATTCACCCCTCCACTTT. Translation: CASSWDSTYNSPLHF. The V call is TRBV7-9, the J call TRBJ1-6; 7 bases are a match to TRBD1. Germline trimming cut 4 bases from V and 2 bases from J; bases unmatched to any gene: 2. CDR3 length equals 15 residues. Germline V gene lookup returns CDR1 SEHNR and CDR2 FQNEAQ (reference sequence).

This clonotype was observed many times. The CDR3 reads CASSYSGGREETQYF. As DNA, the CDR3 is TGTGCCAGCAGTTACTCAGGGGGTCGGGAGGAGACCCAGTACTTC. The chain joins TRBV6-5 to TRBJ2-5; perhaps D is TRBD1 or TRBD2 (6 bases each). Germline CDR1 and CDR2: MNHEY and SVGAGI. The CDR3 consists of 15 residues. V lost 0 bases, J lost 5 bases, and 13 bases lay in between.

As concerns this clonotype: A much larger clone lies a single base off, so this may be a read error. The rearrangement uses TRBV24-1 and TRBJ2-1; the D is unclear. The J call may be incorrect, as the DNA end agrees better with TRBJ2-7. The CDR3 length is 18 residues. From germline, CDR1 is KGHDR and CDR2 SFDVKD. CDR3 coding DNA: TGTGCCACCAGTGATTCCAGTGGTCCCTCGAAGGGCTACAATGAGCAGTACTTC. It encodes CATSDSSGPSKGYNEQYF.

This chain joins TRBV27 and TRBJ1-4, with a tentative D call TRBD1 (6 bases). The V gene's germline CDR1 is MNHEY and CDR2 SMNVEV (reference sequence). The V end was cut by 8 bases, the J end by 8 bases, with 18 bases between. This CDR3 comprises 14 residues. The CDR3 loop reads CASGSTGIREKLFF. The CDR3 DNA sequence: TGTGCCAGCGGATCTACAGGGATACGAGAAAAACTGTTTTTT.

CDR3 loop: CSVERQGVGKLFF. CDR3 DNA: TGCAGCGTTGAGAGGCAGGGGGTCGGAAAACTGTTTTTT. The gene calls are TRBV29-1 and TRBJ1-4; the match to TRBD1 covers 7 bases. Trimming removed 3 bases from V and 10 bases from J; junction bases left unmatched: 8. The V gene's germline CDR1 is SQVTM and CDR2 ANQGSEA. The CDR3 loop spans 13 amino acids.

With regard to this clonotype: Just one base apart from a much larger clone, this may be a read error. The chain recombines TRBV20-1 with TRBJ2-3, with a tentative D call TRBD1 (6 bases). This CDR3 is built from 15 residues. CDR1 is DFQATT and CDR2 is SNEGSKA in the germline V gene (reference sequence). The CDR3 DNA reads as TGCAGTGTCAAGCCCGGCTTAGTACGGACAGATGCGCAGTATTTT. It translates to CSVKPGLVRTDAQYF.

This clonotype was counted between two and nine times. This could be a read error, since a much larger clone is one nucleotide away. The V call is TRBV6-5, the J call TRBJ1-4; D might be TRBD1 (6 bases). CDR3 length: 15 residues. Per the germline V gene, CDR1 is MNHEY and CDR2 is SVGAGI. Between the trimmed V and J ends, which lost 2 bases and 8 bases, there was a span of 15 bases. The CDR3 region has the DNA TGTGCCAGCAGTTACGCGGGGGGGCTTGGAGAAAAACTGTTTTTT. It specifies CASSYAGGLGEKLFF.

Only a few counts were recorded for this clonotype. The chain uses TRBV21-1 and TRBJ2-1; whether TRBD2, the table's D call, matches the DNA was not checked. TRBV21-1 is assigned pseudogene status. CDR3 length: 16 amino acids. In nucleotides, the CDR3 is TGTGCCAGCAGCAAAGAGGCTAGCGATGAGAACAATGAGCAGTTCTTC. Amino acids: CASSKEASDENNEQFF.

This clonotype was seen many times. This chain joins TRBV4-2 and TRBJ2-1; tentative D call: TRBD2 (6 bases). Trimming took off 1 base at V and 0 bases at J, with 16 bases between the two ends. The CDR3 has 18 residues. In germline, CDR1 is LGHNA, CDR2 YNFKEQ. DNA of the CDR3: TGTGCCAGCAGCCAAGTCCCCCTAGCGTTCCCCTCCTACAATGAGCAGTTCTTC. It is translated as CASSQVPLAFPSYNEQFF.

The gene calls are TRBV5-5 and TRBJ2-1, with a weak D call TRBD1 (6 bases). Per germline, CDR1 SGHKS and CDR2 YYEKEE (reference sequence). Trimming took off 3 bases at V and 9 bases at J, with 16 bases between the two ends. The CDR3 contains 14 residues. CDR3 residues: CASSSTGAPVEQFF. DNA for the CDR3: TGTGCCAGCAGCTCGACAGGCGCCCCCGTTGAGCAGTTCTTC.

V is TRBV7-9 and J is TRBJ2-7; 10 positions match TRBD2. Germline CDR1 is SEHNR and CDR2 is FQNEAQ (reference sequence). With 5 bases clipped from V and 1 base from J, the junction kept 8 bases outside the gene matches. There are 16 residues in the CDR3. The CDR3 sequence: CASSKPSGSYSYEQYF. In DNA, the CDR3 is TGTGCCAGCAGCAAACCTAGCGGGAGTTATTCCTACGAGCAGTACTTC.

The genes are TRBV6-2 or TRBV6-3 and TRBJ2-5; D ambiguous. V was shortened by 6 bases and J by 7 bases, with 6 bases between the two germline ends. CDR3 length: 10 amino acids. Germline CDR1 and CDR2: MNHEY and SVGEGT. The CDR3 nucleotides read TGTGCCAGCAGCTACGGGACCCAGTACTTC. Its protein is CASSYGTQYF.

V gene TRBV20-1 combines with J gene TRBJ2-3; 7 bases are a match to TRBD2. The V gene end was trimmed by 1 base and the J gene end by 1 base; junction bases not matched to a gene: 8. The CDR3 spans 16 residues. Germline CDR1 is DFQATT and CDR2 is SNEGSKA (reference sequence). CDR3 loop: CSARGRGIGRTDTQYF. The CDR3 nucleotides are TGCAGTGCTAGAGGGCGGGGGATCGGACGCACAGATACGCAGTATTTT.

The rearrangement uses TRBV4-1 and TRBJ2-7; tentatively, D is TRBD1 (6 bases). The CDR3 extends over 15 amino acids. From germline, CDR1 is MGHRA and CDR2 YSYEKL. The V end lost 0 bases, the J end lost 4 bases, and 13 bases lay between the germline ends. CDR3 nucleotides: TGCGCCAGCAGCCAAGAACAGGGCAGGTGGTACGAGCAGTACTTC. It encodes CASSQEQGRWYEQYF.

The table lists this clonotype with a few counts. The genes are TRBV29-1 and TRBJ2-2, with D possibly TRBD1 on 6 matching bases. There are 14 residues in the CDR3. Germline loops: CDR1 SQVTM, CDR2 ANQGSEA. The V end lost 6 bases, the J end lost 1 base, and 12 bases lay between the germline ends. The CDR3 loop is CSVARGQNTGELFF. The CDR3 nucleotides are TGCAGCGTCGCCCGGGGACAGAACACCGGGGAGCTGTTTTTT.